This T cell receptor beta chain was identified in a study of Graves' ophthalmopathy and Graves' hyperthyroidism. Findings and caveats of the study: With about 71% sensitivity and approximately 73% specificity, the model predicted ophthalmopathy progression. Detected in blood as well were most expanded thyroid clonotypes with frequency above 0.001.

V was clipped by 2 bases and J by 3 bases, with 14 bases between them. Looked up from germline, CDR1 is SGHAT and CDR2 is FQNNGV. The CDR3 runs 15 residues. Ophthalmopathic donors had moderate-to-severe activity, CAS ≥3 and NOSPECS ≥4, with disease that had lasted under 3 months. In this cohort, patients with other autoimmune diseases, uncontrolled infections, pregnancy or lactation were excluded. RNA transcripts yielded amplified TCR beta CDR3 regions. Second-round multiplex PCR came after a first-round RT-PCR that employed HTBI primers. TCRdb analysed the multiplex PCR reads with MiXCR anew, one entry per CDR3 protein. Seen here are 200,000 to 250,000 distinct CDR3 sequences, 25% to 30% observed once, and the top ten hold about 9.3%. This clonotype has ten or more counts. Its target is not known.

The TCR comes from a man in his forties or fifties with Graves' ophthalmopathy. Sequencing was carried out using peripheral blood. V gene TRBV11-2 combines with J gene TRBJ2-7, with TRBD1 as a possible D gene (6 bases). CDR3: CASSLYAGVDYEQYF. CDR3 DNA sequence: TGTGCCAGCAGCTTATACGCAGGGGTAGACTACGAGCAGTACTTC.